These 3 T cell receptor beta chains originate from one sample sequenced in a study of cytomegalovirus exposure and HLA in healthy donors. 60 Vbeta and 13 Jbeta primers were used in PCR. Using immunoSEQ multiplex PCR, the repertoire was profiled, and TCRdb retains in-frame clones only, with some absent. The profile shows nearly 300,000 clones, 86% of them singletons. Material for sequencing was PBMCs. Receptor source: a man aged 35 to 55 in good health and CMV-seropositive.

The rearrangement links TRBV6-5 to TRBJ1-4, with 7 positions matching TRBD1. V shed 7 bases and J 4 bases; nucleotides not matched to a gene: 6. The CDR3 is made up of 14 amino acids. Per germline, CDR1 MNHEY and CDR2 SVGAGI. CDR3 residues: CASTRGQYNEKLFF. Here the CDR3 DNA reads TGTGCCAGCACCCGGGGACAGTATAATGAAAAACTGTTTTTT.

This CDR3 reads CATSRDFPLAGGGRGTKNIQYF. The CDR3 DNA follows: TGTGCCACCAGCAGAGATTTCCCCCTAGCGGGAGGGGGTAGAGGAACCAAAAACATTCAGTACTTC. The chain joins TRBV15 to TRBJ2-4; 12 bases are a match to TRBD2. Germline assignment: CDR1 LNHNV and CDR2 YYDKDF (reference sequence). The V segment lost 0 bases and the J segment 2 bases; nucleotides outside the gene matches: 17. CDR3 length equals 22 residues. The variable domain in full, with the rest retrieved from reference TRBV15 and TRBJ2-4, is DAMVIQNPRYQVTQFGKPVTLSCSQTLNHNVMYWYQQKSSQAPKLLFHYYDKDFNNEADTPDNFQSRRPNTSFCFLDIRSPGLGDTAMYLCATSRDFPLAGGGRGTKNIQYFGAGTRLSVL.

The CDR3 DNA sequence: TGTGCCAGCAAACCCCCGGACAGGGGTCCCGGGGAGCTGTTTTTT. It translates to CASKPPDRGPGELFF. The chain links TRBV6-5 to TRBJ2-2, with 9 bases lining up with TRBD1. With V trimmed by 7 bases and J by 6 bases, 9 bases remained unmatched. Germline lookup yields CDR1 MNHEY and CDR2 SVGAGI. This CDR3 spans 15 amino acids.